The present TCR beta chain was sequenced within a study of PD-L1 blockade in urothelial cancer. Study summary: Blood analyses occurred 3 weeks (second dose) and 6 weeks post treatment start.

This clone is a singleton in its sample. TCRdb keeps only in-frame clones here, not all; method: immunoSEQ multiplex PCR. Among approximately 90,000 clones listed, 84% were seen once. V shed 5 bases and J shed 5 bases, with 18 bases lying between them. The CDR3 sequence is 16 residues long. Germline V gene lookup returns CDR1 SGHTA and CDR2 FQGNSA. Specified time point: pretreatment peripheral blood. V and J are TRBV7-2 and TRBJ2-2, with D perhaps TRBD2 (6 bases). The TCR comes from a man between 60 and 70 years old with urothelial cancer. Source: PBMCs, taken around atezolizumab (anti-PD-L1) treatment. In DNA form, the CDR3 reads TGTGCCAGCAGCCCACGGGCCGGGAGAGAAACCGGGGAGCTGTTTTTT. Its protein product is CASSPRAGRETGELFF. Using reference TRBV7-2 and TRBJ2-2 for the parts outside the CDR3, the full variable domain is GAGVSQSPSNKVTEKGKDVELRCDPISGHTALYWYRQSLGQGLEFLIYFQGNSAPDKSGLPSDRFSAERTGGSVSTLTIQRTQQEDSAVYLCASSPRAGRETGELFFGEGSRLTVL.